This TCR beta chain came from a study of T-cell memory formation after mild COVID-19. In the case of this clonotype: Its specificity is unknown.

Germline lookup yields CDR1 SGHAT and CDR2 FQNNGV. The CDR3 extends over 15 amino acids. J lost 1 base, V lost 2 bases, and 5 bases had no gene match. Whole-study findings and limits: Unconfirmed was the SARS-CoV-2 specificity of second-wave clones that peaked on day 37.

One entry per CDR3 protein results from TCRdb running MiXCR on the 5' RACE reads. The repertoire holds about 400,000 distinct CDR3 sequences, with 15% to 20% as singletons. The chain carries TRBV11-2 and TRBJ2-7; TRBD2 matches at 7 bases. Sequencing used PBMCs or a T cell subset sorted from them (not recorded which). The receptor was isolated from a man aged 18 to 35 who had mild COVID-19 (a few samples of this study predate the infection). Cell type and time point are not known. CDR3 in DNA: TGTGCCAGCAGCTTACTCCCTAGCGGTTCCTACGAGCAGTACTTC. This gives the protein CASSLLPSGSYEQYF.